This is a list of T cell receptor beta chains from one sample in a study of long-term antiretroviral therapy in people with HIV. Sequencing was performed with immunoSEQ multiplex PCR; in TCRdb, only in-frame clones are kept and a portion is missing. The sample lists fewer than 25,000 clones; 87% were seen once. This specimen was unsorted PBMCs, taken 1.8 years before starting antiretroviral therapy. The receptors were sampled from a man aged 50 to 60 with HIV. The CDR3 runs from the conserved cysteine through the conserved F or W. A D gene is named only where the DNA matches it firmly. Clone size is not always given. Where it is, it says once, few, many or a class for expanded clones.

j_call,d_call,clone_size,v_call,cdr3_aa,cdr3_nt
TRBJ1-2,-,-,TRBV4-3,CASSQDNRGTNYGYTF,TGCGCCAGCAGCCAAGATAATCGGGGAACTAACTATGGCTACACCTTC
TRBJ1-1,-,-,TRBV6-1,CASSGQMTTEAFF,TGTGCCAGCAGCGGACAGATGACAACTGAAGCTTTCTTT
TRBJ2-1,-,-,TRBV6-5,CASSYGGSSYNEQFF,TGTGCCAGCAGTTACGGGGGGAGCTCCTACAATGAGCAGTTCTTC
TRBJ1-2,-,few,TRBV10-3,CAISQIDYGYTF,TGTGCCATCAGCCAGATTGACTATGGCTACACCTTC
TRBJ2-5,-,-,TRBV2,CASSDRGEETQYF,TGTGCCAGCAGTGACAGAGGGGAAGAGACCCAGTACTTC
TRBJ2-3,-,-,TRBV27,CASRLILTDTQYF,TGTGCCAGCAGGTTAATACTGACAGATACGCAGTATTTT
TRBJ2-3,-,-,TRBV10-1,CASSVSTDTQYF,TGCGCCAGCAGTGTGTCTACAGATACGCAGTATTTT
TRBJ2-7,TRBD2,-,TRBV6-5,CASSYSVAGTYEQYF,TGTGCCAGCAGTTACTCAGTAGCGGGAACCTACGAGCAGTACTTC
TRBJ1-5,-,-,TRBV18,CASSPPGQYQPQHF,TGTGCCAGCTCACCACCGGGGCAGTATCAGCCCCAGCATTTT
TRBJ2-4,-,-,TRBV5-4,CASSVTGRFGNIQYF,TGTGCCAGCAGCGTGACAGGGAGGTTTGGAAACATTCAGTACTTC
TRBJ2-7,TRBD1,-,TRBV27,CASSTNRGPGQMYF,TGTGCCAGCAGCACAAACAGGGGCCCCGGTCAAATGTACTTC
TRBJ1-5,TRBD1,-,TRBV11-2,CASSRDRGSQPQHF,TGTGCCAGCAGCAGGGACAGGGGTTCTCAGCCCCAGCATTTT
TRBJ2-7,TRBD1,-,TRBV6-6,CASSSRQGAYEQYF,TGTGCCAGCAGTTCACGACAGGGGGCCTACGAGCAGTACTTC
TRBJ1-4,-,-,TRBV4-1,CASSQGTEINEKLFF,TGCGCCAGCAGCCAAGGGACAGAGATTAATGAAAAACTGTTTTTT
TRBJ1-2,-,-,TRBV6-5,CASSRRQGMEGGYTF,TGTGCCAGCAGCCGACGCCAGGGGATGGAGGGAGGCTACACCTTC
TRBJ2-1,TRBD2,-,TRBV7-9,CASSQRGGPGYNEQFF,TGTGCCAGCAGCCAACGCGGGGGACCCGGATACAATGAGCAGTTCTTC
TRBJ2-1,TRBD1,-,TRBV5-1,CASSLLQGTYNEQFF,TGCGCCAGCAGCCTACTACAGGGGACCTACAATGAGCAGTTCTTC
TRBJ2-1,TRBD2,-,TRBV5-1,CASSLDPLAGGPNEQFF,TGCGCCAGCAGCTTGGACCCTCTAGCGGGAGGGCCTAATGAGCAGTTCTTC
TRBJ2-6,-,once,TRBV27,CASSLLNSRVSGANVLTF,TGTGCCAGCAGTTTACTAAATTCTCGGGTGTCTGGGGCCAACGTCCTGACTTTC
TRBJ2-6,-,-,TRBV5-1,CASSLIGGGANVLTF,TGCGCCAGCAGCTTGATCGGGGGTGGGGCCAACGTCCTGACTTTC
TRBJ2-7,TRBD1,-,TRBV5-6,CASRIQGAPEQYF,TGTGCCAGCAGAATACAGGGGGCGCCCGAGCAGTACTTC
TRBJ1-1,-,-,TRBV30,CAWSPFGTEAFF,TGTGCCTGGAGCCCTTTCGGGACTGAAGCTTTCTTT
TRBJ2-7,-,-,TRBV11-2,CASSFAEVEQYF,TGTGCCAGCAGCTTTGCCGAGGTCGAGCAGTACTTC
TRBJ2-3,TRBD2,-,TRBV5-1,CASSLDIAGTDTQYF,TGCGCCAGCAGCTTGGACATAGCGGGTACAGATACGCAGTATTTT
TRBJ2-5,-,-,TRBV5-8,CASSQLSGIGTQYF,TGTGCCAGCAGCCAACTATCCGGGATCGGGACCCAGTACTTC
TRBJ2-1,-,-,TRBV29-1,CSVEEGPRGDEQFF,TGCAGCGTTGAAGAGGGCCCTCGGGGCGATGAGCAGTTCTTC
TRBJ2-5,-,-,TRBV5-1,CASSSQVLETQYF,TGCGCCAGCAGCTCCCAAGTATTAGAGACCCAGTACTTC
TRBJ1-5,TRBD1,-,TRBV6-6,CASSGSGTGGNQPQHF,TGTGCCAGCAGTGGATCCGGGACAGGGGGCAATCAGCCCCAGCATTTT
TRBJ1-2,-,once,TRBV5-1,CASSEYTTYGYTF,TGCGCCAGCAGCGAATATACAACTTATGGCTACACCTTC
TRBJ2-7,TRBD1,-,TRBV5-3,CARRTGGPYEQYF,TGTGCCAGGCGGACAGGGGGGCCCTACGAGCAGTACTTC
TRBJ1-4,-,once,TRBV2,CASSDGNGSEKLFF,TGTGCCAGCAGTGACGGGAATGGAAGTGAAAAACTGTTTTTT
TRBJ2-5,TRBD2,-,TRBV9,CASSATGGGARETQYF,TGTGCCAGCAGCGCCACTGGCGGGGGGGCCCGGGAGACCCAGTACTTC
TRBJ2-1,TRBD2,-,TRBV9,CASSPGGLLNEQFF,TGTGCCAGCAGCCCGGGGGGGCTTCTCAATGAGCAGTTCTTC
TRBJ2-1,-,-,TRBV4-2,CASSQGLGERKQFF,TGTGCCAGCAGCCAAGGATTGGGCGAGCGAAAACAGTTCTTC
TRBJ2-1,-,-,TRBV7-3,CASSFRSGTAYNEQFF,TGTGCCAGCAGCTTTCGGTCTGGGACTGCCTACAATGAGCAGTTCTTC
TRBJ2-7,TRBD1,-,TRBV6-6,CASSPQGLVGEQYF,TGTGCCAGCAGTCCACAGGGGCTGGTGGGAGAGCAGTACTTC
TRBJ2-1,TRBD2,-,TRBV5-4,CASSWGGLAAGMGNEQFF,TGTGCCAGCAGCTGGGGAGGACTAGCGGCAGGGATGGGCAATGAGCAGTTCTTC
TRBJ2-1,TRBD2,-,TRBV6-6,CASSYTGGSYNEQFF,TGTGCCAGCAGTTACACGGGGGGGTCCTACAATGAGCAGTTCTTC
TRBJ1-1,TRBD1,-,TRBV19,CASSIRTGDMNTEAFF,TGTGCCAGTAGTATAAGGACAGGGGACATGAACACTGAAGCTTTCTTT
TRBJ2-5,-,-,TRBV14,CASSQPIGPRAQFGTQYF,TGTGCCAGCAGCCAACCAATAGGGCCGCGGGCCCAATTTGGGACCCAGTACTTC
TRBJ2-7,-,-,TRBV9,CASSRETTYEQYF,TGTGCCAGCAGTCGGGAGACCACCTACGAGCAGTACTTC
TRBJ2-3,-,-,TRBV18,CASSSGAPDTQYF,TGTGCCAGCTCTTCCGGGGCTCCAGATACGCAGTATTTT
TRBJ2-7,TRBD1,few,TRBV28,CASSRPGQGIKQYF,TGTGCCAGCAGTCGCCCCGGACAGGGCATCAAGCAGTACTTC
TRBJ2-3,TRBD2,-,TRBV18,CASSTGLAGTDTQYF,TGTGCCAGCTCGACGGGACTAGCGGGCACAGATACGCAGTATTTT
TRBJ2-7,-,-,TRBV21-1,CASSKLGPDGRSYEQYF,TGTGCCAGCAGCAAATTGGGACCGGACGGAAGAAGCTACGAGCAGTACTTC
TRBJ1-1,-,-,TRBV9,CASSVALGMTEAFF,TGTGCCAGCAGCGTAGCTTTGGGGATGACTGAAGCTTTCTTT
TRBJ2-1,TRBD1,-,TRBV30,CAWSSQGEHEQFF,TGTGCCTGGAGTTCTCAGGGGGAGCATGAGCAGTTCTTC
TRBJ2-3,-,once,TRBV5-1,CASSPPRQGKGPDTQYF,TGCGCCAGCAGCCCTCCTAGGCAGGGAAAGGGCCCAGATACGCAGTATTTT
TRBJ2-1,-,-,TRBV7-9,CASSSAKIVEQFF,TGTGCCAGCAGCTCTGCAAAAATCGTAGAGCAGTTCTTC